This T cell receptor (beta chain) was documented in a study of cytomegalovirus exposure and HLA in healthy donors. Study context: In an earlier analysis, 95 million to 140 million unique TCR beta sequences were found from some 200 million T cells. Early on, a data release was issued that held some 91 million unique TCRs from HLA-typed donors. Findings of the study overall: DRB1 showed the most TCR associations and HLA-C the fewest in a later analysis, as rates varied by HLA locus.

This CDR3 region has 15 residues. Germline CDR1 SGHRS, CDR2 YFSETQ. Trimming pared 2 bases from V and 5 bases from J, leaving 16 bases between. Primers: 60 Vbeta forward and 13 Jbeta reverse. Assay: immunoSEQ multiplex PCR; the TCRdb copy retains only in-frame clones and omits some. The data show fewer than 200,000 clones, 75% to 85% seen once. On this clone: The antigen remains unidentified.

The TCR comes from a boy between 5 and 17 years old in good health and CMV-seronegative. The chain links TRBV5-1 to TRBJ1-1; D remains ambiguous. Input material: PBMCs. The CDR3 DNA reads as TGCGCCAGCAGCTTAGGTACTGGAAGGAGGACTGAAGCTTTCTTT. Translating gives CASSLGTGRRTEAFF.